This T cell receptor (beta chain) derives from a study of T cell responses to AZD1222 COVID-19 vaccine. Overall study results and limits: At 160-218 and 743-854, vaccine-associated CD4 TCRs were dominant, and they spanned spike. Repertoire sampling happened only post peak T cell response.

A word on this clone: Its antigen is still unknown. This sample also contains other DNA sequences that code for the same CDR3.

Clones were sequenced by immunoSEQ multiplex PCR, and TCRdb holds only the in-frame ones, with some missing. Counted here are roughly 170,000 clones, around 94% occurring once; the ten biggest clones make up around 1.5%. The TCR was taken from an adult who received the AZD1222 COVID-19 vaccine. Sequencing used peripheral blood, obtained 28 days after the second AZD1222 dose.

CDR3 coding DNA: TGTGCCAGTAGTATCGCAGAGACCCAGTACTTC. Translating it yields CASSIAETQYF. The chain has TRBV19 and TRBJ2-5; D gene uncertain. Germline V gene sequence: CDR1 LNHDA, CDR2 SQIVND (reference sequence). The V and J ends lost 3 bases and 4 bases respectively, with 3 bases between them. The CDR3 is 11 amino acids.